The 19 T cell receptor beta chains reported below all come from one sample, sequenced in a study of CD8+ T cells in alopecia areata. Treatment described: oral pan-JAK inhibitor, 5-10 mg twice daily. RNA was isolated and reverse transcribed to cDNA, the sequencing template. Profiled with immunoSEQ multiplex PCR; TCRdb holds only in-frame clones, not every one. The sample lists 65,000 to 75,000 clones, roughly 28% occurring once. This specimen consisted of CD8+ T cells sorted from blood, obtained at week 4, from a patient treated with tofacitinib. The receptors here all came from a human donor with alopecia areata.

The chain has TRBV29-1 and TRBJ2-6, with a tentative D call TRBD1 (5 bases). Germline CDR1 is SQVTM and CDR2 is ANQGSEA. This CDR3 spans 15 amino acids. Trimming stripped 6 bases from V and 0 bases from J, with 12 bases between. This CDR3 reads CSVLDRSSGANVLTF. As DNA, the CDR3 is TGCAGCGTACTCGACAGAAGCTCTGGGGCCAACGTCCTGACTTTC.

This clone was recorded many times. The rearrangement joins TRBV7-8 to TRBJ2-7, with D perhaps TRBD2 (6 bases). The CDR3 contains 13 residues. Per germline, CDR1 SGHVS and CDR2 FQNEAQ. Trimming removed 6 bases from V and 3 bases from J, with 12 bases in between. The CDR3 region is CASSQAGYYEQYF. The DNA of the CDR3 is TGTGCCAGCAGTCAGGCGGGGTACTACGAGCAGTACTTC.

This clone was counted between two and nine times. This chain connects TRBV4-3 to TRBJ2-5, with D tentatively TRBD1 (6 bases). The V gene lost 0 bases and the J gene lost 13 bases, with 18 bases spanning the gap. This CDR3 contains 14 residues. Germline CDR1 reads LGHNA; CDR2 reads YSLEER. In nucleotides, the CDR3 is TGCGCCAGCAGCCAAGACCCCTACCCGGGACACTTGTACTTC. Amino acid sequence: CASSQDPYPGHLYF.

This clone was seen a handful of times. V and J are TRBV7-8 and TRBJ1-5; D call uncertain. V lost 1 base and J 5 bases, leaving 9 bases between the germline ends. CDR1 is SGHVS, CDR2 FQNEAQ, per germline. There are 14 residues in the CDR3. The CDR3 spells CASSLGHWDQPQHF. CDR3 sequence (DNA): TGTGCCAGCAGCTTAGGGCACTGGGATCAGCCCCAGCATTTT. The full variable domain, completed using reference TRBV7-8 and TRBJ1-5, is GAGVSQSPRYKVAKRGQDVALRCDPISGHVSLFWYQQALGQGPEFLTYFQNEAQLDKSGLPSDRFFAERPEGSVSTLKIQRTQQEDSAVYLCASSLGHWDQPQHFGDGTRLSIL.

This clone was observed a handful of times. This chain links TRBV29-1 with TRBJ2-2; no clear D gene. Trimming took off 7 bases at V and 6 bases at J, with 6 bases between the two ends. The CDR3 totals 10 residues. Germline V gene lookup returns CDR1 SQVTM and CDR2 ANQGSEA. The CDR3 coding sequence is TGCAGCGCCGCTTCCGGGGAGCTGTTTTTT. Translating it yields CSAASGELFF.

The chain links TRBV29-1 to TRBJ2-7; D uncertain. There are 12 residues in the CDR3. Germline V lookup: CDR1 SQVTM, CDR2 ANQGSEA. Trimming left V 5 bases short and J 6 bases short, with 14 bases between. The CDR3 region is CSVLLSEREQYF. CDR3 nucleotide sequence: TGCAGCGTTCTTTTAAGTGAGCGCGAGCAGTACTTC.

This clone appeared a few times. The CDR3 coding sequence is TGCAGCGTTGAAGATGTGAAGGGGGCCCAGTACTTC. The encoded protein is CSVEDVKGAQYF. The chain carries TRBV29-1 and TRBJ2-5; D possibly corresponds to TRBD1 (6 bases). Trimming cost V 0 bases and J 9 bases, with 11 bases left between them. CDR3 length: 12 amino acids. Germline CDR1 SQVTM, CDR2 ANQGSEA.

This clone was picked up a small number of times. The rearrangement joins TRBV29-1 to TRBJ2-2; D possibly corresponds to TRBD1 (6 bases). This CDR3 region has 14 residues. Trimming cost V 5 bases and J 4 bases, with 14 bases left between them. The germline V gene encodes CDR1 SQVTM and CDR2 ANQGSEA. CDR3 amino acids: CSVTQTGTTGELFF. CDR3 bases: TGCAGCGTTACTCAAACAGGGACCACCGGGGAGCTGTTTTTT.

The chain recombines TRBV29-1 with TRBJ2-7; 9 bases fit TRBD1. CDR1 and CDR2 (germline): SQVTM, ANQGSEA. Trimming cost V 4 bases and J 3 bases; bases outside gene matches: 1. The CDR3 contains 12 residues. The CDR3 sequence is CSVAGQGYEQYF. CDR3 nucleotide sequence: TGCAGCGTTGCGGGACAGGGCTACGAGCAGTACTTC.

The chain recombines TRBV13 with TRBJ2-1, with TRBD1 matching over 7 bases. With V trimmed by 5 bases and J by 3 bases, 7 bases remained unmatched. The germline V gene has CDR1 PRHDT and CDR2 FYEKMQ (reference sequence). CDR3 length: 15 amino acids. CDR3 coding DNA: TGTGCCAGCAGCCAGGACAGGAAGGGCTACAATGAGCAGTTCTTC. Its translation: CASSQDRKGYNEQFF.

The chain recombines TRBV29-1 with TRBJ2-7; 7 bases fit TRBD2. V gave up 2 bases and J gave up 2 bases; unmatched junction bases: 3. The CDR3 consists of 13 residues. Germline assignment: CDR1 SQVTM and CDR2 ANQGSEA. The CDR3 nucleotides are TGCAGCGTTGAACTAGCGGAGCCCTACGAGCAGTACTTC. Protein product: CSVELAEPYEQYF.

The V and J genes are TRBV4-1 and TRBJ2-7; TRBD2 matches 13 bases. This CDR3 is built from 15 residues. Trimming took 1 base from V and 5 from J; bases not matched to a gene: 2. Germline V gene lookup returns CDR1 MGHRA and CDR2 YSYEKL. The CDR3 sequence is CASSQGTSGSNEQYF. In DNA, the CDR3 is TGCGCCAGCAGCCAAGGGACTAGCGGGAGTAACGAGCAGTACTTC.

V and J are TRBV29-1 and TRBJ2-7, with no clear D. The V gene lost 5 bases and the J gene lost 7 bases, with 12 bases spanning the gap. CDR1 is SQVTM and CDR2 is ANQGSEA in the germline V gene. This CDR3 is 11 amino acids long. This CDR3 reads CSVNFMGEQYF. The CDR3 DNA follows: TGCAGCGTTAACTTCATGGGGGAGCAGTACTTC.

The rearrangement uses TRBV5-1 and TRBJ1-1; D uncertain. From germline, CDR1 is SGHRS and CDR2 YFSETQ. The CDR3 sequence is 17 residues long. V dropped 2 bases and J dropped 0 bases, with 17 bases sitting between them. DNA for the CDR3: TGCGCCAGCAGCTTACGTTCTTGGAATCAGATGAACACTGAAGCTTTCTTT. Translated: CASSLRSWNQMNTEAFF.

The chain has TRBV29-1 and TRBJ2-2; weak D call: TRBD2 (5 bases). V shed 2 bases and J shed 0 bases, with 10 bases lying between them. This CDR3 region has 15 residues. Germline V gene sequence: CDR1 SQVTM, CDR2 ANQGSEA. DNA of the CDR3: TGCAGCGTTGAACTTCCGGAGGCGAACACCGGGGAGCTGTTTTTT. As protein: CSVELPEANTGELFF.

The V gene is TRBV5-1, the J gene TRBJ2-3, with D perhaps TRBD1 or TRBD2 (7 bases each). V dropped 3 bases and J dropped 2 bases, with 13 bases sitting between them. CDR1 SGHRS and CDR2 YFSETQ come from the germline V gene. The CDR3 has 15 amino acids. CDR3 protein: CASSYRGGATDTQYF. DNA of the CDR3: TGCGCCAGCAGCTACAGGGGAGGGGCCACAGATACGCAGTATTTT.

This clone was seen a few times. The chain couples TRBV9 to TRBJ2-1; 8 bases match TRBD2. There are 16 residues in the CDR3. CDR1 SGDLS and CDR2 YYNGEE come from the germline V gene. V shed 3 bases, J shed 0 bases, and the junction held 5 bases outside the gene matches. In nucleotides, the CDR3 is TGTGCCAGCAGCGGGGCCAGCGGGAGCTCCTACAATGAGCAGTTCTTC. As protein: CASSGASGSSYNEQFF.

This chain joins TRBV29-1 and TRBJ2-2; possible D gene TRBD2, 6 bases. The CDR3 spans 13 residues. Trimming stripped 4 bases from V and 4 bases from J, with 10 bases between. Germline loops: CDR1 SQVTM, CDR2 ANQGSEA. CDR3: CSVVSGGTGELFF. CDR3 DNA sequence: TGCAGCGTTGTCTCCGGGGGCACCGGGGAGCTGTTTTTT.

This clone was picked up many times. The chain employs TRBV10-2 and TRBJ2-1; no clear D. The length of the CDR3 is 12 residues. V gave up 6 bases and J gave up 5 bases, with 8 bases separating them. Germline CDR1 WSHSY, CDR2 SAAADI. The CDR3, as DNA: TGCGCCAGCAGGACTTCCAACAATGAGCAGTTCTTC. It encodes CASRTSNNEQFF.